This T cell receptor (beta chain) appears in the sequencing data of a study of blood T cell repertoires in COVID-19. Study as a whole: The samples span acute and convalescent COVID-19 from the United States, Italy and Spain. T cells, B-cell-depleted T cells, or PBMCs provided the cDNA or gDNA that served as material.

V was cut by 4 bases and J by 4 bases, with 14 bases left in between. Germline V gene sequence: CDR1 SGHRS, CDR2 YFSETQ. This CDR3 contains 14 residues. Original handling: Estimation of nucleated cell counts relied on the amplification of reference gene primers. Method: immunoSEQ multiplex PCR; TCRdb's copy keeps in-frame clones and lacks some. V and J calls and clone size follow that table, whereas D and trimming were derived from the DNA. Counted here are roughly 120,000 clones, 86% occurring once; the ten biggest clones make up approximately 8.7%. The TCR comes from a man aged 65-85 years who had recovered from COVID-19. Sequencing input: peripheral blood. V gene TRBV5-1 combines with J gene TRBJ1-1, with D perhaps TRBD1 (5 bases). CDR3 sequence reads: CASSAQGVGTEAFF. DNA of the CDR3: TGCGCCAGCAGCGCGCAGGGTGTGGGCACTGAAGCTTTCTTT.